The source of this TCR beta chain is a study of T cell changes during pregnancy in multiple sclerosis. Produced via immunoSEQ multiplex PCR; TCRdb's table is partial and in-frame only. The repertoire consists of tens of thousands of clones, with roughly 90% occurring once and the leading ten covering around 7%. The source is a female donor with multiple sclerosis, enrolled in a pregnancy study. The input for sequencing was CD8+ T cells from peripheral blood mononuclear cells, taken in the first trimester of pregnancy.

The CDR3 nucleotides read TGTGCCATCAGTGATCGAGGGAGGGAGTTGGGCGAGCAGTACTTC. Translating it yields CAISDRGRELGEQYF. The J gene is TRBJ2-7, the V gene TRBV10-3; 7 bases fit TRBD2. Germline V CDR1 and CDR2: ENHRY, SYGVKD. V dropped 3 bases and J dropped 6; count of bases not matched to a gene: 11. The CDR3 length is 15 residues.